The next 19 T cell receptor beta chains were all read from a single sample in a study of blood T cell repertoires in COVID-19 (dated by TCRdb to 2019 to 2021). Library construction relied on the immunoSEQ multiplex PCR assay. Entries here come from immuneACCESS through TCRdb and include only in-frame sequences with V and J called. Some clones fail to appear in such tables; in the studies checked, an unresolved V gene covers under half of the shortfall, and the cause of the remainder is unknown. The sample yields around 20,000 clones; more than 80% were counted once. The ten largest make up roughly 6% of the sample. The sample consisted of peripheral blood. These receptors were obtained from a human donor in a cohort sampled during active COVID-19.

This sequence joins TRBV19 and TRBJ2-7; TRBD1 matches at 9 bases. Looked up from germline, CDR1 is LNHDA and CDR2 is SQIVND (reference sequence). The CDR3 length is 15 residues. J was trimmed by 2 bases and V by 3 bases; bases with no gene match: 5. The CDR3 protein is CASSIKGQGPYEQYF. The CDR3 coding sequence is TGTGCCAGTAGTATTAAGGGACAGGGTCCCTACGAGCAGTACTTC.

The V gene is TRBV2, the J gene TRBJ1-5, with 7 nucleotides matching TRBD1. The length of the CDR3 is 14 residues. Germline V gives CDR1 SNHLY, CDR2 FYNNEI. Trimming removed 6 bases from V and 3 bases from J; junction bases left unmatched: 5. The CDR3: CASRGDSNNQPQHF. The CDR3, as DNA: TGTGCCAGCAGGGGGGACAGTAACAATCAGCCCCAGCATTTT.

The V gene is TRBV11-2, the J gene TRBJ2-3; 7 bases agree with TRBD2. The CDR3 sequence is 15 residues long. Germline CDR1 is SGHAT and CDR2 is FQNNGV. Trimming at V came to 4 bases and at J to 2 bases, leaving 6 bases not matched to a gene. The CDR3 DNA reads as TGTGCCAGCAGCTCCGGACTAGTTCTCACAGATACGCAGTATTTT. It yields the protein CASSSGLVLTDTQYF.

The chain combines TRBV11-3 with TRBJ1-1; weak D call: TRBD1 (5 bases). V shed 5 bases and J shed 4 bases, with 11 bases lying between them. The V gene's germline CDR1 is SGHNT and CDR2 YENEEA. The CDR3 sequence is 13 residues long. The CDR3, as DNA: TGTGCCAGCAGCCCGGGGGGGGGCACTGAAGCTTTCTTT. The encoded protein is CASSPGGGTEAFF.

V is TRBV7-9 and J is TRBJ2-2; D unresolved. The CDR3 sequence is 13 residues long. Trimming removed 3 bases at V and 6 bases at J, with 8 bases between. CDR1 SEHNR and CDR2 FQNEAQ come from the germline V gene (reference sequence). The CDR3 reads CASSFGGSGELFF. The CDR3 DNA reads as TGTGCCAGCAGCTTCGGTGGTTCCGGGGAGCTGTTTTTT.

A remark on this clone: The same CDR3 also results from other DNA sequences found in this sample. The rearrangement links TRBV7-9 to TRBJ2-1; no clear D. The CDR3 runs to 16 residues. V was cut by 1 base and J by 0 bases, with 10 bases left in between. In germline, CDR1 is SEHNR, CDR2 FQNEAQ (reference sequence). DNA for the CDR3: TGTGCCAGCAGCTTAGGTACGGGTAGCTCCTACAATGAGCAGTTCTTC. Its protein product is CASSLGTGSSYNEQFF.

The chain combines TRBV19 with TRBJ1-1; no clear D. Germline assignment: CDR1 LNHDA and CDR2 SQIVND (reference sequence). The CDR3 length is 14 residues. V was trimmed by 3 bases and J by 0 bases, leaving 8 bases between them. As DNA, the CDR3 is TGTGCCAGTAGTATTAGATTGGTGAACACTGAAGCTTTCTTT. This sequence encodes CASSIRLVNTEAFF.

V is TRBV5-1 and J is TRBJ1-4; the match to TRBD1 covers 9 bases. Germline trimming cut 4 bases from V and 8 bases from J; bases unmatched to any gene: 9. The CDR3 has 15 residues. In germline, CDR1 is SGHRS, CDR2 YFSETQ. CDR3 loop: CASSLWDRVDEKLFF. CDR3 nucleotide sequence: TGCGCCAGCAGCCTCTGGGACAGGGTTGACGAAAAACTGTTTTTT.

The CDR3 reads CASSITREGLGYYEQYF. The CDR3 DNA reads as TGTGCCAGTAGTATTACGCGGGAGGGCCTGGGCTACTACGAGCAGTACTTC. V is TRBV19 and J is TRBJ2-7; 9 positions match TRBD2. Germline V lookup: CDR1 LNHDA, CDR2 SQIVND (reference sequence). V shed 3 bases and J 3 bases; nucleotides not matched to a gene: 12. There are 17 residues in the CDR3.

The rearrangement links TRBV2 to TRBJ2-7, with 9 nucleotides matching TRBD1. The CDR3 loop spans 15 amino acids. V dropped 6 bases and J dropped 5; count of bases not matched to a gene: 11. Germline V gene lookup returns CDR1 SNHLY and CDR2 FYNNEI. The CDR3 sequence: CASSPRGQGFHEQYF. CDR3 nucleotides: TGTGCCAGCAGCCCCCGGGGACAGGGTTTCCACGAGCAGTACTTC.

This clone was detected once. V is TRBV28 and J is TRBJ2-7; D perhaps matches TRBD2 (6 bases). Germline CDR1 and CDR2: MDHEN and SYDVKM. The CDR3 contains 13 residues. The V end was cut by 7 bases, the J end by 2 bases, with 12 bases between. The CDR3 DNA sequence: TGTGCCAGCACCCTGGGAGGAACCTACGAGCAGTACTTC. It codes for CASTLGGTYEQYF.

This sequence joins TRBV18 and TRBJ2-7, with D possibly matching TRBD2 (5 bases). This CDR3 contains 14 residues. The germline V gene encodes CDR1 KGHSH and CDR2 LQKENI. V lost 0 bases and J 3 bases, leaving 9 bases between the germline ends. The CDR3: CASSPPAGGYEQYF. The CDR3 nucleotides read TGTGCCAGCTCACCACCGGCGGGCGGCTACGAGCAGTACTTC. The variable domain in full, completed from reference TRBV18 and TRBJ2-7, reads NAGVMQNPRHLVRRRGQEARLRCSPMKGHSHVYWYRQLPEEGLKFMVYLQKENIIDESGMPKERFSAEFPKEGPSILRIQQVVRGDSAAYFCASSPPAGGYEQYFGPGTRLTVT.

This clone was seen just once. The chain is built from TRBV6-5 and TRBJ1-1, with 8 bases matching TRBD1. This CDR3 is built from 15 residues. CDR1 is MNHEY and CDR2 is SVGAGI in the germline V gene. Germline trimming cut 7 bases from V and 1 base from J; bases unmatched to any gene: 8. The CDR3 is CASTLDRAANTEAFF. CDR3 bases: TGTGCCAGCACCCTGGACAGGGCGGCGAACACTGAAGCTTTCTTT.

This sequence joins TRBV28 and TRBJ2-1, with 12 bases fitting TRBD2. Germline V gene lookup returns CDR1 MDHEN and CDR2 SYDVKM. Trimming removed 6 bases from V and 8 bases from J; junction bases left unmatched: 20. CDR3 length equals 19 residues. CDR3 DNA: TGTGCCAGCAGCCCCATCGGACTAGCGGGAAATAGGGGGGGGGATGAGCAGTTCTTC. This encodes CASSPIGLAGNRGGDEQFF. Full variable domain (outside the CDR3, taken from reference TRBV28 and TRBJ2-1): DVKVTQSSRYLVKRTGEKVFLECVQDMDHENMFWYRQDPGLGLRLIYFSYDVKMKEKGDIPEGYSVSREKKERFSLILESASTNQTSMYLCASSPIGLAGNRGGDEQFFGPGTRLTVL.

The chain links TRBV3-1 (or the pseudogene TRBV3-2) to TRBJ2-7; D may be TRBD1 (6 bases). With 4 bases removed from V and 2 bases from J, the gap between germline ends came to 12 bases. The CDR3 covers 14 residues. Germline loops: CDR1 LGHDT, CDR2 YNNKEL (reference sequence). The CDR3 loop reads CASSPEAGAYEQYF. CDR3 bases: TGTGCCAGCAGCCCCGAGGCAGGGGCCTACGAGCAGTACTTC.

Written as DNA, the CDR3 is TGCGCCAGCAGCCTAAGACAGCTAGCAACTAATGAAAAACTGTTTTTT. This codes for CASSLRQLATNEKLFF. The chain recombines TRBV5-1 with TRBJ1-4; tentatively, D is TRBD1 (5 bases). This CDR3 has 16 amino acids. Trimming left V 4 bases short and J 0 bases short, with 13 bases between. The germline CDR1 and CDR2 sequences are SGHRS and YFSETQ.

The sample holds one count of this clone. The chain has TRBV7-9 and TRBJ2-1; D remains ambiguous. CDR1 and CDR2 (germline): SEHNR, FQNEAQ (reference sequence). V was clipped by 4 bases and J by 2 bases, with 3 bases between them. This CDR3 is built from 12 residues. CDR3: CASSSPYNEQFF. Here the CDR3 DNA reads TGTGCCAGCAGCTCTCCCTACAATGAGCAGTTCTTC.

Only one count was recorded for this clone. The V gene is TRBV4-2, the J gene TRBJ2-1; 8 bases fit TRBD1. In germline, CDR1 is LGHNA, CDR2 YNFKEQ. The CDR3 spans 15 residues. The ends lost 1 base at V and 4 bases at J; junction bases unmatched: 3. Written as DNA, the CDR3 is TGTGCCAGCAGCCAAGCGACAGGGGCGTACAATGAGCAGTTCTTC. It yields the protein CASSQATGAYNEQFF.

The chain is built from TRBV13 and TRBJ2-5, with unresolved D. CDR1 and CDR2 (germline): PRHDT, FYEKMQ (reference sequence). Trimming pared 7 bases from V and 5 bases from J, leaving 14 bases between. The CDR3 has 13 amino acids. CDR3 sequence (DNA): TGTGCCAGCACCTCCTTACCTAGGGAGACCCAGTACTTC. Translated, it gives CASTSLPRETQYF.